One and the same sample provided the 20 T cell receptor beta chains below, sequenced in a study of identical twins. TCRdb called the 5' RACE reads again in MiXCR, with one record for every CDR3 protein. The repertoire holds around 480,000 distinct CDR3 sequences, with 13% to 15% as singletons. The same sample was also studied in work on yellow fever vaccine responses in identical twins.

What was sequenced was CD4+ T cells sorted from blood. The receptors originated from a woman under 30 in good health.

This clonotype was seen many times. This chain uses TRBV29-1 with TRBJ1-2; 9 bases fit TRBD1. This CDR3 is built from 13 residues. Germline lookup yields CDR1 SQVTM and CDR2 ANQGSEA. Trimming removed 4 bases from V and 9 bases from J; junction bases left unmatched: 9. Here the CDR3 reads CSVVEGTGPSYTF. DNA of the CDR3: TGCAGCGTTGTGGAGGGGACAGGGCCGAGCTACACCTTC. Full variable domain (rest looked up from reference TRBV29-1 and TRBJ1-2): SAVISQKPSRDICQRGTSLTIQCQVDSQVTMMFWYRQQPGQSLTLIATANQGSEATYESGFVIDKFPISRPNLTFSTLTVSNMSPEDSSIYLCSVVEGTGPSYTFGSGTRLTVV.

The rearrangement uses TRBV24-1 and TRBJ2-7, with TRBD2 matching 9 bases. The CDR3 is 16 amino acids. After removal of 2 bases from V and 6 bases from J, the junction contained 10 bases not matched to a gene. CDR1 is KGHDR and CDR2 is SFDVKD in the germline V gene. Here the CDR3 reads CATSDSTPSGTPEQYF. The CDR3, as DNA: TGTGCCACCAGTGATTCGACTCCTAGCGGGACTCCCGAGCAGTACTTC.

This clonotype was counted only a few times. The chain uses TRBV6-1 and TRBJ2-3; 12 bases fit TRBD2. V lost 5 bases, J lost 1 base, and 4 bases stayed unmatched. Germline assignment: CDR1 MNHNS and CDR2 SASEGT. This CDR3 region has 16 residues. CDR3 sequence reads: CASSISSGGGTDTQYF. CDR3 bases: TGTGCCAGCAGTATATCTAGCGGGGGGGGCACAGATACGCAGTATTTT.

In this sample, this clonotype turned up a few times. This sequence joins TRBV3-1 and TRBJ2-5; 14 nucleotides line up with TRBD2. Germline CDR1 and CDR2: LGHDT and YNNKEL (reference sequence). This CDR3 contains 18 residues. Losses at the gene ends were 0 bases for V and 5 bases for J; bases not matched to a gene: 8. The CDR3 DNA sequence: TGTGCCAGCAGCCAAGAAGGACTAGCGGGGGGCCGGGGGGAGACCCAGTACTTC. Protein: CASSQEGLAGGRGETQYF.

This chain connects TRBV28 to TRBJ1-4, with 8 nucleotides matching TRBD1. Losses at the gene ends were 7 bases for V and 3 bases for J; bases not matched to a gene: 1. CDR1 is MDHEN and CDR2 is SYDVKM in the germline V gene. The CDR3 spans 13 residues. CDR3 DNA: TGTGCCAGCATGGGACAGGCTAATGAAAAACTGTTTTTT. Its translation: CASMGQANEKLFF.

The sample holds a few counts of this clonotype. The V call is TRBV4-2, the J call TRBJ2-5; weak D call: TRBD2 (6 bases). The CDR3 loop spans 15 amino acids. Trimming took 4 bases from V and 5 from J, leaving 17 bases between them. Germline V CDR1 and CDR2: LGHNA, YNFKEQ. The CDR3 here is CASSPTEGARETQYF. CDR3 coding DNA: TGTGCCAGCAGCCCGACGGAGGGCGCGAGGGAGACCCAGTACTTC.

The sample holds a few counts of this clonotype. The chain is built from TRBV25-1 and TRBJ1-2, with D tentatively TRBD1 (5 bases). The V gene's germline CDR1 is MGHDK and CDR2 SYGVNS. V lost 1 base to trimming and J lost 5 bases, with 17 bases between them. The CDR3 is made up of 16 amino acids. CDR3: CASSEWGKLEAYGYTF. Written as DNA, the CDR3 is TGTGCCAGCAGTGAATGGGGGAAGCTTGAGGCGTATGGCTACACCTTC.

This clonotype turned up a few times. The V gene is TRBV19, the J gene TRBJ2-1, with 8 bases that match TRBD1. The CDR3 runs 16 residues. The germline gives CDR1 LNHDA, CDR2 SQIVND (reference sequence). Trimming cost V 1 base and J 7 bases; bases outside gene matches: 9. In nucleotides, the CDR3 is TGTGCCAGTAGTATAGTCGGGGCAGGGGGCAGGAATGAGCAGTTCTTC. Protein: CASSIVGAGGRNEQFF.

This clonotype appeared many times. The CDR3 sequence: CASRPEEGARGYTF. The DNA of the CDR3 is TGTGCCAGCAGACCAGAGGAGGGGGCGCGTGGCTACACCTTC. The rearrangement uses TRBV12-3 or TRBV12-4 and TRBJ1-2; 7 bases align to TRBD1. The CDR3 covers 14 residues. Losses at the gene ends were 6 bases for V and 7 bases for J; bases not matched to a gene: 11.

This chain uses TRBV7-9 with TRBJ2-1, with TRBD2 matching 12 bases. The CDR3 sequence is 17 residues long. The V and J ends lost 4 bases and 8 bases, in that order; junction bases with no gene match: 12. Germline V gene lookup returns CDR1 SEHNR and CDR2 FQNEAQ (reference sequence). The CDR3 spells CASSSARTSGAVYEQFF. The CDR3 DNA sequence: TGTGCCAGCAGCTCCGCCCGGACTAGCGGGGCTGTCTATGAGCAGTTCTTC. Full variable domain (remainder filled in from reference TRBV7-9 and TRBJ2-1): DTGVSQNPRHKITKRGQNVTFRCDPISEHNRLYWYRQTLGQGPEFLTYFQNEAQLEKSRLLSDRFSAERPKGSFSTLEIQRTEQGDSAMYLCASSSARTSGAVYEQFFGPGTRLTVL.

The chain uses TRBV20-1 and TRBJ2-1; tentative D call: TRBD2 (5 bases). The length of the CDR3 is 15 residues. Between the trimmed V and J ends, which lost 0 bases and 3 bases, there was a span of 12 bases. Germline V gene data show CDR1 as DFQATT and CDR2 as SNEGSKA (reference sequence). The CDR3 here is CSARDLAGIYNEQFF. The CDR3 coding sequence is TGCAGTGCTAGAGATCTGGCGGGTATCTACAATGAGCAGTTCTTC.

This clonotype was counted ten times or more. V and J are TRBV29-1 and TRBJ2-7, with D tentatively TRBD1 or TRBD2 (5 bases each). The V gene's germline CDR1 is SQVTM and CDR2 ANQGSEA. With 4 bases removed from V and 2 bases from J, the gap between germline ends came to 18 bases. The CDR3 has 15 amino acids. The CDR3 DNA is TGCAGCGTTGTCGGGCTTGGCAGGGAGCCCTACGAGCAGTACTTC. It specifies CSVVGLGREPYEQYF.

The chain has TRBV20-1 and TRBJ2-2, with 9 bases matching TRBD1. V shed 1 base and J 8 bases; nucleotides not matched to a gene: 14. Germline values: CDR1 DFQATT, CDR2 SNEGSKA (reference sequence). The CDR3 extends over 17 amino acids. In nucleotides, the CDR3 is TGCAGTGCTAGAGGCCCCGGGACAGGGAGTTTTAGGGGGGAGCTGTTTTTT. Translating gives CSARGPGTGSFRGELFF.

V gene TRBV28 combines with J gene TRBJ2-7; TRBD2 agrees at 11 bases. The ends lost 6 bases at V and 0 bases at J; junction bases unmatched: 1. CDR1 MDHEN and CDR2 SYDVKM come from the germline V gene. This CDR3 is built from 14 residues. The CDR3, as DNA: TGTGCCAGCAGCACTAGCGGGAGCTCCTACGAGCAGTACTTC. It specifies CASSTSGSSYEQYF.

There are many counts of this clonotype. The chain carries TRBV5-1 and TRBJ1-4, with D perhaps TRBD1 (5 bases). Between the trimmed V and J ends, which lost 0 bases and 4 bases, there was a span of 7 bases. Germline assignment: CDR1 SGHRS and CDR2 YFSETQ. CDR3 length: 14 residues. The CDR3 loop reads CASSLGRGNEKLFF. The CDR3, as DNA: TGCGCCAGCAGCTTGGGTAGGGGTAATGAAAAACTGTTTTTT.

This clonotype was observed at least ten times. This chain joins TRBV4-2 and TRBJ2-7; TRBD1 is a possible D gene (6 bases). Germline values: CDR1 LGHNA, CDR2 YNFKEQ. The CDR3 extends over 15 amino acids. Trimming pared 6 bases from V and 5 bases from J, leaving 20 bases between. This chain's CDR3 is CASSPGDRNVHEQYF. For the CDR3, the DNA is TGTGCCAGCAGTCCAGGAGACAGGAATGTCCACGAGCAGTACTTC.

This rearrangement joins TRBV11-2 to TRBJ2-1; 9 bases agree with TRBD1. Germline V gene lookup returns CDR1 SGHAT and CDR2 FQNNGV. The V and J ends lost 2 bases and 7 bases, in that order; junction bases with no gene match: 6. The CDR3 spans 15 residues. DNA for the CDR3: TGTGCCAGCAGCTTATTGGCGGACAGGGGTAATGAGCAGTTCTTC. Translating gives CASSLLADRGNEQFF.

This clonotype has a handful of counts. This chain joins TRBV7-3 and TRBJ2-1; 12 bases line up with TRBD2. CDR3 size: 20 residues. Germline V gene lookup returns CDR1 SGHTA and CDR2 FQGTGA. Trimming at V came to 0 bases and at J to 0 bases, leaving 9 bases not matched to a gene. The CDR3: CASSLTRLAGGPGSYNEQFF. As DNA, the CDR3 is TGTGCCAGCAGCTTAACACGTCTAGCGGGGGGGCCTGGCTCCTACAATGAGCAGTTCTTC.

The J gene is TRBJ2-1, the V gene TRBV10-1; D unresolved. This CDR3 is built from 16 residues. Looked up from germline, CDR1 is WNHNN and CDR2 is SYGVQD (reference sequence). Trimming shortened V by 0 bases and J by 2 bases, and 11 bases separated the two germline ends. Here the CDR3 reads CASSESRSSAYNEQFF. For the CDR3, the DNA is TGCGCCAGCAGTGAGTCGAGGTCCTCCGCCTACAATGAGCAGTTCTTC.

There are a few counts of this clonotype. V usage is TRBV4-1 and J usage is TRBJ2-3; D not certain. V gave up 3 bases and J gave up 6 bases, with 4 bases separating them. The CDR3 sequence is 11 residues long. Germline-derived CDR1 and CDR2 are MGHRA and YSYEKL. The CDR3 loop is CASSHQDTQYF. As DNA, the CDR3 is TGCGCCAGCAGCCACCAGGATACGCAGTATTTT.